Below are 32 T cell receptor beta chains sequenced from a single sample in a study of shared clonotypes between healthy human individuals. Terminally differentiated effector memory CD45RA+ cells were left out of the naive CD8 fraction, which was CD45RO-negative and positively selected for CCR7. Clones were read by immunoSEQ multiplex PCR, and TCRdb kept only the in-frame ones, dropping some. The table includes fewer than 850,000 clones, just over 95% detected once. Sequencing was carried out using naive CD8+ T cells sorted from blood. The receptors stem from a man aged 25 to 40 in good health.

The chain couples TRBV5-1 to TRBJ2-7; 9 bases are shared with TRBD1. The CDR3 is 16 amino acids. The V gene end was trimmed by 3 bases and the J gene end by 3 bases; junction bases not matched to a gene: 10. Germline CDR1 reads SGHRS; CDR2 reads YFSETQ. The CDR3 sequence: CASSSVQGASVYEQYF. DNA for the CDR3: TGCGCCAGCAGCTCGGTACAGGGGGCTTCGGTCTACGAGCAGTACTTC.

The CDR3 loop is CASSLEGRVGIRETQYF. The CDR3 DNA reads as TGTGCCAGCAGCTTAGAGGGACGTGTGGGAATTCGGGAGACCCAGTACTTC. The chain joins TRBV7-6 to TRBJ2-5; possibly TRBD1 or TRBD2 for D (5 bases each). CDR1 is SGHVS, CDR2 FNYEAQ, per germline. The CDR3 length is 17 residues. The V end was cut by 1 base, the J end by 5 bases, with 20 bases between.

The chain recombines TRBV5-1 with TRBJ2-7; D gene unclear. Trimming removed 1 base at V and 1 base at J, with 9 bases between. The germline CDR1 and CDR2 sequences are SGHRS and YFSETQ. The CDR3 extends over 14 amino acids. The CDR3 bases are TGCGCCAGCAGCTTGCGGAGCCCATCCTACGAGCAGTACTTC. Its translation is CASSLRSPSYEQYF.

The chain joins TRBV10-3 to TRBJ2-7; D remains ambiguous. CDR1 and CDR2 (germline): ENHRY, SYGVKD. The CDR3 consists of 12 residues. V lost 5 bases to trimming and J lost 6 bases, with 11 bases between them. As DNA, the CDR3 is TGTGCCATCAGTTGGGCCGTCTCCGAGCAGTACTTC. Protein: CAISWAVSEQYF.

The J gene is TRBJ1-4, the V gene TRBV9, with a weak D call TRBD1 (6 bases). V was shortened by 4 bases and J by 8 bases, with 18 bases between the two germline ends. CDR3 size: 15 residues. Germline-derived CDR1 and CDR2 are SGDLS and YYNGEE. CDR3 sequence (DNA): TGTGCCAGCAGCCCAACAGGGTCGCTAGGCGAAAAACTGTTTTTT. This translates into CASSPTGSLGEKLFF.

The chain joins TRBV6-1 to TRBJ2-7; 8 bases are a match to TRBD1. The V segment lost 7 bases and the J segment 3 bases; nucleotides outside the gene matches: 8. Germline V gives CDR1 MNHNS, CDR2 SASEGT. The CDR3 contains 14 residues. The CDR3 DNA reads TGTGCCAGCAAATCAGGGGGCGTCATCTACGAGCAGTACTTC. Residues: CASKSGGVIYEQYF.

The rearrangement links TRBV5-4 to TRBJ2-5; 14 nucleotides line up with TRBD2. Trimming at V came to 3 bases and at J to 3 bases, leaving 13 bases not matched to a gene. Germline V gives CDR1 SGHNT, CDR2 YYREEE (reference sequence). This CDR3 is 19 amino acids long. The CDR3, as DNA: TGTGCCAGCAGCTCCCGGGACGGGACTAGCGGGAGAGGGGAAGAGACCCAGTACTTC. Its protein product is CASSSRDGTSGRGEETQYF.

For this clone: Different DNA sequences within this sample yield the same CDR3. This rearrangement joins TRBV30 to TRBJ2-7; 10 bases map to TRBD2. V trimming: 2 bases; J trimming: 6 bases; junction bases outside the gene matches: 4. The CDR3 covers 13 residues. Germline V gene data show CDR1 as GTSNPN and CDR2 as SVGIG (reference sequence). The DNA of the CDR3 is TGTGCCTGGAGTCTAGCGGGAGCGGGCGAGCAGTACTTC. This translates into CAWSLAGAGEQYF.

The V call is TRBV7-9, the J call TRBJ2-1; D gene unclear. Germline V lookup: CDR1 SEHNR, CDR2 FQNEAQ (reference sequence). Trimming took 2 bases from V and 12 from J, leaving 11 bases between them. The CDR3 extends over 12 amino acids. The CDR3, as DNA: TGTGCCAGCAGCTTATGGCAGGCCATGCAGTTCTTC. Translated, it gives CASSLWQAMQFF.

V usage is TRBV7-9 and J usage is TRBJ2-4; D possibly corresponds to TRBD1 (6 bases). Germline assignment: CDR1 SEHNR and CDR2 FQNEAQ (reference sequence). V shed 5 bases and J shed 1 base, with 9 bases lying between them. The CDR3 is 14 residues long. CDR3 nucleotide sequence: TGTGCCAGCAGCCTAACAGGGGCCAAAAACATTCAGTACTTC. Translating gives CASSLTGAKNIQYF.

The count of this clone is one. The V gene is TRBV9, the J gene TRBJ2-1; 7 bases line up with TRBD1. The ends lost 4 bases at V and 6 bases at J; junction bases unmatched: 7. The germline CDR1 and CDR2 sequences are SGDLS and YYNGEE. The CDR3 contains 14 residues. CDR3 nucleotide sequence: TGTGCCAGCAGCCCCTGGGACAGTACCAATGAGCAGTTCTTC. It is translated as CASSPWDSTNEQFF.

This clone was recorded a few times. The sample holds other DNA sequences that translate to the same CDR3. This chain links TRBV7-9 with TRBJ2-2, with no clear D. Germline-derived CDR1 and CDR2 are SEHNR and FQNEAQ (reference sequence). CDR3 length: 12 residues. V was shortened by 1 base and J by 6 bases, with 3 bases between the two germline ends. The CDR3 protein is CASSLVPGELFF. The DNA for the CDR3 is TGTGCCAGCAGCTTAGTTCCCGGGGAGCTGTTTTTT.

The V call is TRBV4-2, the J call TRBJ2-1; 15 positions match TRBD2. The CDR3 has 19 residues. The germline gives CDR1 LGHNA, CDR2 YNFKEQ. The V segment lost 0 bases and the J segment 7 bases; nucleotides outside the gene matches: 10. CDR3 region: CASSQEDGLAGGRWNEQFF. CDR3 nucleotides: TGTGCCAGCAGCCAAGAGGACGGACTAGCGGGAGGGCGGTGGAATGAGCAGTTCTTC.

For this clone: Other nucleotide sequences in the sample specify the same CDR3. The chain uses TRBV11-2 and TRBJ2-2, with D perhaps matching TRBD2 (6 bases). The CDR3 covers 15 residues. V was trimmed by 1 base and J by 6 bases, leaving 12 bases between them. Germline assignment: CDR1 SGHAT and CDR2 FQNNGV. The CDR3 coding sequence is TGTGCCAGCAGCTTAGGGGATAGCGGAGCCGGGGAGCTGTTTTTT. It is translated as CASSLGDSGAGELFF.

The chain joins TRBV28 to TRBJ2-7; 15 nucleotides line up with TRBD2. Germline V gives CDR1 MDHEN, CDR2 SYDVKM. Trimming removed 7 bases from V and 6 bases from J; junction bases left unmatched: 10. The CDR3 extends over 16 amino acids. Written as DNA, the CDR3 is TGTGCCAGCACCCCGGGACTAGCGGGAGGAGGTGCCGAGCAGTACTTC. It codes for CASTPGLAGGGAEQYF.

In the case of this clone: At the DNA level, this CDR3 is encoded by other sequences in the same sample as well. The gene calls are TRBV7-2 and TRBJ2-3; 7 bases map to TRBD2. Germline V lookup: CDR1 SGHTA, CDR2 FQGNSA. Trimming took 1 base from V and 0 from J; bases not matched to a gene: 4. The CDR3 covers 16 residues. The DNA for the CDR3 is TGTGCCAGCAGCTTAGTCTTAGCGGGTAGCACAGATACGCAGTATTTT. Residues: CASSLVLAGSTDTQYF.

The V call is TRBV28, the J call TRBJ2-6; no definite D call. In germline, CDR1 is MDHEN, CDR2 SYDVKM. Deletions cut 5 bases from V and 5 bases from J, with 22 bases between. The CDR3 loop spans 18 amino acids. CDR3 DNA: TGTGCCAGCAGTCCTGACCGCTTGACACAAAGTCGGGCCAACGTCCTGACTTTC. It translates to CASSPDRLTQSRANVLTF.

As concerns this clone: Other DNA sequences within the sample encode an identical CDR3. The chain is built from TRBV29-1 and TRBJ2-7, with 8 positions matching TRBD1. The CDR3 loop spans 12 amino acids. Germline V gene data show CDR1 as SQVTM and CDR2 as ANQGSEA. Unmatched junction bases numbered 6, after V lost 6 bases and J lost 5 bases. CDR3 bases: TGCAGCGTCGGGGCAGGGGGCCACGAGCAGTACTTC. Its protein is CSVGAGGHEQYF.

As for this clone: Other DNA sequences in this sample translate to the same CDR3. J is TRBJ2-5 and V is TRBV29-1; 11 bases are shared with TRBD2. This CDR3 is built from 14 residues. The V gene end was trimmed by 1 base and the J gene end by 4 bases; junction bases not matched to a gene: 2. Germline V gene lookup returns CDR1 SQVTM and CDR2 ANQGSEA. The CDR3 DNA follows: TGCAGCGTTGAAGTAGCGGGAGGGGGAGAGACCCAGTACTTC. The encoded protein is CSVEVAGGGETQYF.

The chain carries TRBV11-3 and TRBJ2-1, with 11 positions matching TRBD1. V shed 5 bases, J shed 5 bases, and the junction held 5 bases outside the gene matches. This CDR3 has 15 residues. Per germline, CDR1 SGHNT and CDR2 YENEEA. The CDR3 region is CASSGGQGANNEQFF. In nucleotides, the CDR3 is TGTGCCAGCAGCGGCGGACAGGGGGCGAACAATGAGCAGTTCTTC.

This clone is a singleton in its sample. The J gene is TRBJ2-7, the V gene TRBV9; TRBD2 might be the D (6 bases). The germline V gene has CDR1 SGDLS and CDR2 YYNGEE. The CDR3 loop spans 14 amino acids. The V and J ends lost 0 bases and 4 bases respectively, with 11 bases between them. The CDR3 nucleotides are TGTGCCAGCAGCGTAGGTGTTGGGGGGTACGAGCAGTACTTC. It yields the protein CASSVGVGGYEQYF.

This chain connects TRBV7-2 to TRBJ1-5, with no clear D. The CDR3 is 17 residues long. Germline CDR1 and CDR2: SGHTA and FQGNSA. V dropped 1 base and J dropped 0 bases, with 13 bases sitting between them. The CDR3 loop reads CASSLGGAGYSNQPQHF. The CDR3 DNA reads as TGTGCCAGCAGCTTAGGTGGAGCGGGGTATAGCAATCAGCCCCAGCATTTT.

This chain joins TRBV5-6 and TRBJ2-2, with a possible D match to TRBD2 (6 bases). V lost 2 bases and J 6 bases, leaving 20 bases between the germline ends. Germline V gene data show CDR1 as SGHDT and CDR2 as YYEEEE. This CDR3 region has 17 residues. The CDR3 coding sequence is TGTGCCAGCAGCTTTGGGCCCGATGGGAGGAGCGCCGGGGAGCTGTTTTTT. Protein: CASSFGPDGRSAGELFF.

CDR3 bases: TGTGCCAGTAGTATGGGCAACACGGGAGAGCAGTACTTC. As protein: CASSMGNTGEQYF. The chain has TRBV19 and TRBJ2-7; possibly TRBD2 for D (5 bases). Germline V gene data show CDR1 as LNHDA and CDR2 as SQIVND (reference sequence). The CDR3 loop spans 13 amino acids. V lost 3 bases to trimming and J lost 7 bases, with 13 bases between them.

The rearrangement links TRBV6-1 to TRBJ2-3, with D possibly being TRBD1 (8 bases). Looked up from germline, CDR1 is MNHNS and CDR2 is SASEGT. This CDR3 is 17 amino acids long. Trimming left V 3 bases short and J 2 bases short, with 18 bases between. The CDR3 nucleotides read TGTGCCAGCAGTGACGGGGGGACAGGATATTTCACAGATACGCAGTATTTT. Amino acid sequence: CASSDGGTGYFTDTQYF.

This chain joins TRBV6-6 and TRBJ2-7; 9 bases are a match to TRBD2. There are 16 residues in the CDR3. V was pared by 4 bases and J by 5 bases, with 12 bases of the junction left unmatched. Germline V gene lookup returns CDR1 MNHNY and CDR2 SVGAGI (reference sequence). CDR3 sequence reads: CASSFRLAERGDEQYF. The CDR3 DNA reads TGTGCCAGCAGTTTTAGACTAGCGGAAAGGGGTGACGAGCAGTACTTC.

CDR3 in amino acids: CASSYSSGNAFYEQYF. DNA of the CDR3: TGTGCCAGCAGTTACTCGAGCGGTAACGCATTTTACGAGCAGTACTTC. The V gene is TRBV6-5, the J gene TRBJ2-7; the D gene is possibly TRBD2 (5 bases). The CDR3 sequence is 16 residues long. Germline CDR1 is MNHEY and CDR2 is SVGAGI. Trimming took off 0 bases at V and 4 bases at J, with 16 bases between the two ends.

The genes are TRBV7-9 and TRBJ2-5; 14 bases fit TRBD2. The germline V gene has CDR1 SEHNR and CDR2 FQNEAQ (reference sequence). This CDR3 comprises 19 residues. J lost 0 bases, V lost 2 bases, and 8 bases had no gene match. The CDR3 reads CASSLPRLAGGPYQETQYF. CDR3 sequence (DNA): TGTGCCAGCAGCTTACCTCGACTAGCGGGAGGGCCGTACCAAGAGACCCAGTACTTC.

The V call is TRBV10-1, the J call TRBJ1-1; D remains unclear. This CDR3 contains 14 residues. Germline assignment: CDR1 WNHNN and CDR2 SYGVQD (reference sequence). The V and J ends lost 2 bases and 2 bases respectively, with 9 bases between them. CDR3 in amino acids: CASSEGERNTEAFF. In DNA form, the CDR3 reads TGCGCCAGCAGTGAGGGGGAAAGAAACACTGAAGCTTTCTTT.

This sequence joins TRBV19 and TRBJ1-1, with D uncertain. There are 13 residues in the CDR3. V lost 3 bases and J 1 base, leaving 6 bases between the germline ends. CDR1 and CDR2 from the germline V gene are LNHDA and SQIVND (reference sequence). The CDR3 protein is CASSIIRNTEAFF. CDR3 bases: TGTGCCAGTAGTATTATTCGGAACACTGAAGCTTTCTTT. Full variable domain (remainder filled in from reference TRBV19 and TRBJ1-1): DGGITQSPKYLFRKEGQNVTLSCEQNLNHDAMYWYRQDPGQGLRLIYYSQIVNDFQKGDIAEGYSVSREKKESFPLTVTSAQKNPTAFYLCASSIIRNTEAFFGQGTRLTVV.

The chain joins TRBV5-4 to TRBJ2-1; 7 bases align to TRBD1. Germline V lookup: CDR1 SGHNT, CDR2 YYREEE (reference sequence). V shed 4 bases, J shed 9 bases, and the junction held 7 bases outside the gene matches. The CDR3 is 13 residues long. The CDR3 DNA reads TGTGCCAGCAGCCAAAACAGGGGTTTTGAGCAGTTCTTC. This gives the protein CASSQNRGFEQFF.

On this clone: The same CDR3 arises from other DNA sequences in this sample as well. The V gene is TRBV7-2, the J gene TRBJ2-7; D uncertain. The CDR3 extends over 12 amino acids. Germline CDR1 SGHTA, CDR2 FQGNSA. With 3 bases removed from V and 3 bases from J, the gap between germline ends came to 6 bases. The CDR3 nucleotides are TGTGCCAGCAGCTTTATTAGCTACGAGCAGTACTTC. This translates into CASSFISYEQYF.